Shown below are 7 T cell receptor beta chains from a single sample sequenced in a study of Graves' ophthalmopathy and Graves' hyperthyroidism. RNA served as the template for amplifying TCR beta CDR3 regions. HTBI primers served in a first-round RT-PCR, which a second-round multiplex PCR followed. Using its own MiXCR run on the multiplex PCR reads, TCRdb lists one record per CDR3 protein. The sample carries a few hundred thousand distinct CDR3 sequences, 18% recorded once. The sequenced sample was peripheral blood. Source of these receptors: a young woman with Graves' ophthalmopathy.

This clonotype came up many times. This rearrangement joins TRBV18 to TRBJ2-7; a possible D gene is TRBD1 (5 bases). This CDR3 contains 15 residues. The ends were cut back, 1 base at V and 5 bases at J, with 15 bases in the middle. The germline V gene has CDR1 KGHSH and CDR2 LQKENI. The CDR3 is CASSPRLQGSHEQYF. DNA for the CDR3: TGTGCCAGCTCACCACGTCTCCAGGGATCCCACGAGCAGTACTTC. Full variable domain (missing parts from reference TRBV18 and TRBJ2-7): NAGVMQNPRHLVRRRGQEARLRCSPMKGHSHVYWYRQLPEEGLKFMVYLQKENIIDESGMPKERFSAEFPKEGPSILRIQQVVRGDSAAYFCASSPRLQGSHEQYFGPGTRLTVT.

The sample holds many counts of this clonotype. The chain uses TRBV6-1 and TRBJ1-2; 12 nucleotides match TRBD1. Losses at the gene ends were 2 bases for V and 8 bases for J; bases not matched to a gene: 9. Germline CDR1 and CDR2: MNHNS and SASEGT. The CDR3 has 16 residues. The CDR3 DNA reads TGTGCCAGCAGTGAAAGGAATCCGGGACAGGGGGCGGGCTACACCTTC. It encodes CASSERNPGQGAGYTF.

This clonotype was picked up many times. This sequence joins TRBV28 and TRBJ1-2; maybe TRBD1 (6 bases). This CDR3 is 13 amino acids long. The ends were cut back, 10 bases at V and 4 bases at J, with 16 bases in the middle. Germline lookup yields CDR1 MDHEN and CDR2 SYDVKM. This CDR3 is CATWQGLGYGYTF. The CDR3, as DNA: TGTGCCACCTGGCAGGGGCTAGGCTATGGCTACACCTTC.

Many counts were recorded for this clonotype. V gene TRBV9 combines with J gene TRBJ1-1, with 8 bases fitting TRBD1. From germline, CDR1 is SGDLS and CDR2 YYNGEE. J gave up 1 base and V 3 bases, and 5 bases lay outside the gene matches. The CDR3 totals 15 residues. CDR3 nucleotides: TGTGCCAGCAGCGACATTCAGGGGGCGAACACTGAAGCTTTCTTT. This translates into CASSDIQGANTEAFF.

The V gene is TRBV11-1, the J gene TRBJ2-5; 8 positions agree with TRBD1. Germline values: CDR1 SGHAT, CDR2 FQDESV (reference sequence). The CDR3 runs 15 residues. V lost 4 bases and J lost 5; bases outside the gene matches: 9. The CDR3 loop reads CASSSWTGRGETQYF. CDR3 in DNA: TGTGCCAGCAGCTCATGGACAGGGAGAGGTGAGACCCAGTACTTC.

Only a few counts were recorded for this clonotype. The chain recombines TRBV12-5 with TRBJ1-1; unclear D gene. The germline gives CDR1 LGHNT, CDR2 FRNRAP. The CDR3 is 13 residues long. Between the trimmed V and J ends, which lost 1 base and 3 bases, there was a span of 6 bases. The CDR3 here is CASGLERDTEAFF. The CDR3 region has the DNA TGTGCTAGTGGTTTGGAACGGGACACTGAAGCTTTCTTT. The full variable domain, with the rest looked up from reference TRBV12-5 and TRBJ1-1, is DARVTQTPRHKVTEMGQEVTMRCQPILGHNTVFWYRQTMMQGLELLAYFRNRAPLDDSGMPKDRFSAEMPDATLATLKIQPSEPRDSAVYFCASGLERDTEAFFGQGTRLTVV.

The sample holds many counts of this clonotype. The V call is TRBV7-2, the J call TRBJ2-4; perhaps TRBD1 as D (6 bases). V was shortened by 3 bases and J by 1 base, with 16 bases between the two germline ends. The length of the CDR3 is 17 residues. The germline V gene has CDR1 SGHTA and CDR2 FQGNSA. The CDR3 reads CASSFVQAQGAKNIQYF. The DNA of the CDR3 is TGTGCCAGCAGCTTCGTACAGGCCCAGGGGGCCAAAAACATTCAGTACTTC.